The 27 T cell receptor beta chains below were found in one sample sequenced in a study of T cell changes during pregnancy in multiple sclerosis. Repertoires were generated with immunoSEQ multiplex PCR, while TCRdb's copy carries only in-frame clones and drops some. The data contain about 42,000 clones, 96% of them singletons. The source material was peripheral blood, sampled in the second trimester of pregnancy. These receptors were obtained from a female donor with multiple sclerosis, enrolled in a pregnancy study.

This clone appeared a few times. The CDR3 nucleotides read TGTGCCAGCATTGCACAGGGGGCTGGGAACTATGGCTACACCTTC. This sequence encodes CASIAQGAGNYGYTF. The chain uses TRBV6-5 and TRBJ1-2; 9 nucleotides match TRBD1. This CDR3 is 15 amino acids long. J lost 2 bases, V lost 7 bases, and 8 bases had no gene match. Germline CDR1 reads MNHEY; CDR2 reads SVGAGI.

The genes are TRBV15 and TRBJ1-1; D unclear. This CDR3 spans 13 amino acids. Germline V CDR1 and CDR2: LNHNV, YYDKDF (reference sequence). Trimming left V 4 bases short and J 0 bases short, with 6 bases between. The chain's CDR3 is CATSTKMNTEAFF. The DNA of the CDR3 is TGTGCCACCAGCACCAAAATGAACACTGAAGCTTTCTTT.

CDR3 coding DNA: TGTGCCAGCAGTTTCTCCTGGACAGGGGTGGGGGAGCAGTACTTC. Translated, it gives CASSFSWTGVGEQYF. This chain links TRBV28 with TRBJ2-7; 9 positions match TRBD1. The CDR3 covers 15 residues. The germline gives CDR1 MDHEN, CDR2 SYDVKM. The ends lost 3 bases at V and 7 bases at J; junction bases unmatched: 10.

The J gene is TRBJ2-5, the V gene TRBV7-2, with a weak D call TRBD1 (6 bases). The CDR3 length is 15 residues. V was clipped by 1 base and J by 2 bases, with 11 bases between them. Germline lookup yields CDR1 SGHTA and CDR2 FQGNSA. CDR3 DNA: TGTGCCAGCAGCTTAGTAGGGGGACGGCAAGAGACCCAGTACTTC. Residues: CASSLVGGRQETQYF.

V and J are TRBV28 and TRBJ1-2, with D possibly matching TRBD1 (6 bases). The V gene lost 5 bases and the J gene lost 4 bases, with 14 bases spanning the gap. This CDR3 is built from 14 residues. Per germline, CDR1 MDHEN and CDR2 SYDVKM. This CDR3 reads CASSPMGGGYGYTF. The CDR3 nucleotides read TGTGCCAGCAGTCCGATGGGAGGGGGCTATGGCTACACCTTC.

This chain uses TRBV7-3 with TRBJ1-2; 10 bases are shared with TRBD1. Trimming cost V 3 bases and J 4 bases; bases outside gene matches: 5. The CDR3 covers 15 residues. The germline V gene encodes CDR1 SGHTA and CDR2 FQGTGA. CDR3 region: CASSLPGTGVYGYTF. The DNA for the CDR3 is TGTGCCAGCAGCTTGCCCGGGACAGGGGTCTATGGCTACACCTTC.

The chain has TRBV18 and TRBJ1-4; D is undetermined. CDR3 length equals 14 residues. V was trimmed by 3 bases and J by 4 bases, leaving 9 bases between them. The germline V gene has CDR1 KGHSH and CDR2 LQKENI. In nucleotides, the CDR3 is TGTGCCAGCTCACCGAGCGCTGGTAATGAAAAACTGTTTTTT. It specifies CASSPSAGNEKLFF.

The chain combines TRBV5-1 with TRBJ2-4, with D hard to call. V was shortened by 5 bases and J by 0 bases, with 18 bases between the two germline ends. Germline CDR1 reads SGHRS; CDR2 reads YFSETQ. The CDR3 has 17 amino acids. The CDR3 is CASRNLAPLLAKNIQYF. CDR3 bases: TGCGCCAGCAGGAATCTGGCCCCCCTCTTAGCCAAAAACATTCAGTACTTC.

The J gene is TRBJ1-5, the V gene TRBV27; unclear D gene. V was pared by 0 bases and J by 1 base, with 7 bases between. The length of the CDR3 is 15 residues. Germline CDR1 MNHEY, CDR2 SMNVEV (reference sequence). The CDR3 loop is CASSLSGSSNQPQHF. The CDR3 DNA is TGTGCCAGCAGTTTATCAGGGAGCAGCAATCAGCCCCAGCATTTT.

V is TRBV11-2 and J is TRBJ2-7; tentatively, D is TRBD2 (6 bases). There are 14 residues in the CDR3. Trimming pared 1 base from V and 4 bases from J, leaving 11 bases between. Per germline, CDR1 SGHAT and CDR2 FQNNGV. The CDR3 here is CASSLGRGPYEQYF. DNA for the CDR3: TGTGCCAGCAGCTTAGGGCGGGGACCGTACGAGCAGTACTTC.

This chain links TRBV7-9 with TRBJ1-5; D not certain. The CDR3 sequence is 13 residues long. Germline CDR1 is SEHNR and CDR2 is FQNEAQ (reference sequence). Deletions cut 5 bases from V and 6 bases from J, with 11 bases between. The CDR3 DNA reads TGTGCCAGCAGCGACCAGGAGGGTCAGCCCCAGCATTTT. Protein: CASSDQEGQPQHF.

V is TRBV30 and J is TRBJ1-4, with 8 bases aligning to TRBD1. In germline, CDR1 is GTSNPN, CDR2 SVGIG (reference sequence). The CDR3 totals 14 residues. Trimming took 1 base from V and 8 from J; bases not matched to a gene: 6. This chain's CDR3 is CAWSGDRGGEKLFF. The DNA of the CDR3 is TGTGCCTGGAGTGGTGACAGGGGAGGGGAAAAACTGTTTTTT.

The rearrangement joins TRBV7-2 to TRBJ1-1; the D gene is possibly TRBD1 (5 bases). V was pared by 5 bases and J by 4 bases, with 17 bases between. CDR3 size: 15 residues. Germline CDR1 reads SGHTA; CDR2 reads FQGNSA. This chain's CDR3 is CASSRPGGLGTEAFF. CDR3 DNA: TGTGCCAGCAGCCGTCCGGGGGGTTTGGGCACTGAAGCTTTCTTT.

V gene TRBV9 combines with J gene TRBJ2-7, with 8 bases lining up with TRBD2. The CDR3 has 18 residues. Trimming took 1 base from V and 2 from J; bases not matched to a gene: 14. The V gene's germline CDR1 is SGDLS and CDR2 YYNGEE. CDR3 loop: CASSVLINPGTRPYEQYF. The CDR3 nucleotides read TGTGCCAGCAGCGTATTAATCAACCCCGGGACTAGACCCTACGAGCAGTACTTC.

The J gene is TRBJ2-7, the V gene TRBV7-9, with TRBD1 as a possible D gene (6 bases). Trimming cost V 1 base and J 0 bases, with 16 bases left between them. This CDR3 region has 17 residues. CDR1 and CDR2 from the germline V gene are SEHNR and FQNEAQ (reference sequence). CDR3 DNA: TGTGCCAGCAGCTTAGAACAATGGACAGAAAACTCCTACGAGCAGTACTTC. Residues: CASSLEQWTENSYEQYF. Supplemented by reference TRBV7-9 and TRBJ2-7, the full variable domain reads DTGVSQNPRHKITKRGQNVTFRCDPISEHNRLYWYRQTLGQGPEFLTYFQNEAQLEKSRLLSDRFSAERPKGSFSTLEIQRTEQGDSAMYLCASSLEQWTENSYEQYFGPGTRLTVT.

The gene calls are TRBV10-3 and TRBJ2-4; TRBD2 agrees at 14 bases. Germline V gene lookup returns CDR1 ENHRY and CDR2 SYGVKD. The CDR3 has 15 residues. V dropped 11 bases and J dropped 5; count of bases not matched to a gene: 8. The CDR3 DNA reads TGTGCCTCGTCAAAGACTAGCGGGGGGGAAAACATTCAGTACTTC. Amino acids: CASSKTSGGENIQYF.

The CDR3 DNA is TGTGCCAGCAGCTCAACTCGGACTAGCGCATCCTACGAGCAGTACTTC. This sequence encodes CASSSTRTSASYEQYF. The V gene is TRBV11-2, the J gene TRBJ2-7, with 9 bases matching TRBD2. This CDR3 comprises 16 residues. J was trimmed by 1 base and V by 4 bases; bases with no gene match: 8. The V gene's germline CDR1 is SGHAT and CDR2 FQNNGV.

A single count supports this clone. The genes are TRBV30 and TRBJ1-2, with no clear D. Germline CDR1 and CDR2: GTSNPN and SVGIG (reference sequence). V was trimmed by 3 bases and J by 13 bases, leaving 15 bases between them. The CDR3 totals 11 residues. CDR3 sequence (DNA): TGTGCCTGGAGCGGGGAGGCAGTCCGCACCTTC. It yields the protein CAWSGEAVRTF.

This clone has more than one count but fewer than ten. J is TRBJ1-1 and V is TRBV9, with 7 bases lining up with TRBD1. From germline, CDR1 is SGDLS and CDR2 YYNGEE. The CDR3 spans 16 residues. Trimming cost V 0 bases and J 4 bases; bases outside gene matches: 9. CDR3 DNA sequence: TGTGCCAGCAGCGTAGGGGCAGGGGGAGCGGGCACTGAAGCTTTCTTT. It is translated as CASSVGAGGAGTEAFF.

The V and J genes are TRBV7-7 and TRBJ2-5; 8 bases fit TRBD1. CDR3 length equals 15 residues. The V and J ends lost 1 base and 5 bases, in that order; junction bases with no gene match: 6. CDR1 is SSHAT, CDR2 FNYEAQ, per germline (reference sequence). The CDR3 here is CASSLGGQVGETQYF. In DNA form, the CDR3 reads TGTGCCAGCAGCTTAGGGGGACAGGTCGGGGAGACCCAGTACTTC.

V is TRBV4-2 and J is TRBJ2-3; 9 nucleotides agree with TRBD2. Germline V gene data show CDR1 as LGHNA and CDR2 as YNFKEQ. The CDR3 has 16 amino acids. The ends lost 4 bases at V and 4 bases at J; junction bases unmatched: 9. As DNA, the CDR3 is TGTGCCAGCAGCCTCCCCTTAGCGGGAGTAGCAGATACGCAGTATTTT. Translating gives CASSLPLAGVADTQYF.

The rearrangement joins TRBV27 to TRBJ2-2, with D tentatively TRBD2 (7 bases). This CDR3 comprises 16 residues. The V gene lost 3 bases and the J gene lost 4 bases, with 15 bases spanning the gap. The germline V gene has CDR1 MNHEY and CDR2 SMNVEV (reference sequence). The CDR3 loop is CASSFAGAHGTGELFF. CDR3 nucleotide sequence: TGTGCCAGCAGTTTCGCGGGGGCGCATGGCACCGGGGAGCTGTTTTTT.

V is TRBV19 and J is TRBJ2-7, with 9 bases that match TRBD1. Germline CDR1 is LNHDA and CDR2 is SQIVND (reference sequence). The CDR3 covers 14 residues. Trimming at V came to 5 bases and at J to 6 bases, leaving 8 bases not matched to a gene. Here the CDR3 DNA reads TGTGCCAGTAGTCCCATGGGGACAGGGTCCGAGCAGTACTTC. Protein: CASSPMGTGSEQYF.

The V and J genes are TRBV18 and TRBJ2-1, with 9 bases that match TRBD1. Germline V lookup: CDR1 KGHSH, CDR2 LQKENI. The CDR3 spans 15 residues. V lost 3 bases, J lost 4 bases, and 4 bases stayed unmatched. This CDR3 reads CASSPGQGLYNEQFF. The CDR3 DNA is TGTGCCAGCTCACCTGGACAGGGGCTATACAATGAGCAGTTCTTC.

This clone was detected only once. The chain couples TRBV7-3 to TRBJ2-2; D uncertain. This CDR3 has 13 residues. Germline loops: CDR1 SGHTA, CDR2 FQGTGA. V lost 1 base and J 5 bases, leaving 5 bases between the germline ends. CDR3 sequence: CASSLIQTGELFF. CDR3 nucleotides: TGTGCCAGCAGCTTAATACAGACCGGGGAGCTGTTTTTT. Full variable domain (outside the CDR3, taken from reference TRBV7-3 and TRBJ2-2): GAGVSQTPSNKVTEKGKYVELRCDPISGHTALYWYRQSLGQGPEFLIYFQGTGAADDSGLPNDRFFAVRPEGSVSTLKIQRTERGDSAVYLCASSLIQTGELFFGEGSRLTVL.

The chain uses TRBV5-8 and TRBJ2-5; 9 bases align to TRBD1. Germline V gives CDR1 SGHTS, CDR2 YDEGEE. The CDR3 loop spans 15 amino acids. V lost 4 bases and J lost 2; bases outside the gene matches: 6. DNA of the CDR3: TGTGCCAGCAGCCCCGGACAGGGGATTCAAGAGACCCAGTACTTC. This translates into CASSPGQGIQETQYF.

The rearrangement joins TRBV2 to TRBJ2-4; 8 bases are a match to TRBD2. Germline V gives CDR1 SNHLY, CDR2 FYNNEI. The CDR3 sequence is 16 residues long. V lost 4 bases and J lost 0; bases outside the gene matches: 5. The CDR3 loop reads CASSVAGLLAKNIQYF. The CDR3 coding sequence is TGTGCCAGCAGTGTAGCGGGGCTTCTAGCCAAAAACATTCAGTACTTC.